These 17 T cell receptor beta chains were sequenced from one sample in a study of cytomegalovirus exposure and HLA in healthy donors. This PCR relied on a set of 60 Vbeta primers and 13 Jbeta primers. Sequenced by immunoSEQ multiplex PCR; TCRdb stores in-frame clones only, minus some. The sample holds under 100,000 clones, about three quarters seen once. Sequenced: PBMCs. The receptor set was obtained from a human donor in good health.

This rearrangement joins TRBV19 to TRBJ1-6; 8 positions match TRBD1. Unmatched junction bases numbered 8, after V lost 5 bases and J lost 5 bases. Germline V lookup: CDR1 LNHDA, CDR2 SQIVND (reference sequence). The CDR3 totals 16 residues. For the CDR3, the DNA is TGTGCCAGTAGTGCACAGGGGGGTATCAATAATTCACCCCTCCACTTT. This gives the protein CASSAQGGINNSPLHF.

J is TRBJ1-3 and V is TRBV7-9; 7 bases map to TRBD1. J gave up 2 bases and V 5 bases, and 6 bases lay outside the gene matches. Germline V lookup: CDR1 SEHNR, CDR2 FQNEAQ (reference sequence). The CDR3 loop spans 15 amino acids. CDR3 amino acids: CASSPNQGAGNTIYF. The CDR3 nucleotides are TGTGCCAGCAGCCCGAATCAGGGGGCTGGAAACACCATATATTTT.

V usage is TRBV5-6 and J usage is TRBJ2-1, with 10 bases identical to TRBD1. The V segment lost 4 bases and the J segment 3 bases; nucleotides outside the gene matches: 7. Germline V gene data show CDR1 as SGHDT and CDR2 as YYEEEE. The CDR3 loop spans 16 amino acids. DNA of the CDR3: TGTGCCAGCAGCAGAGGGACAGGGGATAGCTACAATGAGCAGTTCTTC. Amino acid sequence: CASSRGTGDSYNEQFF.

The chain employs TRBV5-4 and TRBJ2-5; 9 bases fit TRBD2. The DNA matches TRBJ2-7 better at its end, which makes the J call doubtful. Germline CDR1 is SGHNT and CDR2 is YYREEE (reference sequence). This CDR3 contains 14 residues. The CDR3 region is CASSSLAGSYEQYF. The CDR3 nucleotides are TGTGCCAGCAGCTCACTAGCGGGTTCCTACGAGCAGTACTTC.

This clone was seen once. This chain uses TRBV19 with TRBJ1-2; a weak D match, TRBD1 (5 bases). CDR3 size: 15 residues. The ends were cut back, 2 bases at V and 7 bases at J, with 17 bases in the middle. Germline-derived CDR1 and CDR2 are LNHDA and SQIVND (reference sequence). CDR3: CASSITGGDSVGYTF. In nucleotides, the CDR3 is TGTGCCAGTAGTATAACGGGGGGTGATTCGGTTGGCTACACCTTC.

This clone has a single count. This chain joins TRBV19 and TRBJ2-5; D is perhaps TRBD1 (5 bases). This CDR3 is built from 14 residues. V was pared by 1 base and J by 5 bases, with 11 bases between. Germline CDR1 LNHDA, CDR2 SQIVND (reference sequence). CDR3 DNA sequence: TGTGCCAGTAGTATAGGTTGGGGCTCGGAGACCCAGTACTTC. Residues: CASSIGWGSETQYF.

This clone was seen a single time. In nucleotides, the CDR3 is TGTGCCAGCAGCTTGTTTCGGACAGGGAGCAATCAGCCCCAGCATTTT. The encoded protein is CASSLFRTGSNQPQHF. The J gene is TRBJ1-5, the V gene TRBV5-8, with TRBD1 matching 8 bases. Germline CDR1 and CDR2: SGHTS and YDEGEE. V dropped 1 base and J dropped 1; count of bases not matched to a gene: 4. This CDR3 comprises 16 residues.

V and J are TRBV5-4 and TRBJ2-3, with 8 nucleotides matching TRBD1. This CDR3 contains 17 residues. Trimming took 2 bases from V and 6 from J; bases not matched to a gene: 14. CDR1 and CDR2 (germline): SGHNT, YYREEE (reference sequence). The chain's CDR3 is CASSFIPSTGALDTQYF. DNA for the CDR3: TGTGCCAGCAGCTTCATCCCCTCGACAGGGGCGCTCGATACGCAGTATTTT.

A few counts support this clone. The genes are TRBV18 and TRBJ2-2; 7 bases align to TRBD1. In germline, CDR1 is KGHSH, CDR2 LQKENI. V shed 8 bases, J shed 3 bases, and the junction held 6 bases outside the gene matches. CDR3 length: 14 residues. The CDR3 DNA follows: TGTGCCAGCGCCCGGGACAGTTACACCGGGGAGCTGTTTTTT. Translated: CASARDSYTGELFF.

The chain carries TRBV6-1 and TRBJ1-5; D not resolved. Per germline, CDR1 MNHNS and CDR2 SASEGT. V gave up 8 bases and J gave up 9 bases, with 11 bases separating them. The CDR3 length is 11 residues. CDR3 coding DNA: TGTGCCAGCGGCCGGGGTGCGCCCCAGCATTTT. This gives the protein CASGRGAPQHF.

The chain uses TRBV19 and TRBJ2-3; D is unclear. The CDR3 loop spans 14 amino acids. Germline V CDR1 and CDR2: LNHDA, SQIVND (reference sequence). Trimming left V 0 bases short and J 8 bases short, with 12 bases between. CDR3: CASSIDSRPGTQYF. Here the CDR3 DNA reads TGTGCCAGTAGTATAGATTCCCGGCCGGGTACGCAGTATTTT.

This sequence joins TRBV7-8 and TRBJ2-3; D is undetermined. Germline CDR1 SGHVS, CDR2 FQNEAQ. Trimming removed 1 base from V and 3 bases from J, with 8 bases in between. The CDR3 spans 14 residues. This CDR3 is CASSLDYGTDTQYF. The CDR3 nucleotides read TGTGCCAGCAGCTTAGATTACGGTACAGATACGCAGTATTTT.

This clone is a singleton in its sample. The chain joins TRBV7-8 to TRBJ2-3; D remains ambiguous. The CDR3 runs to 11 residues. Trimming took 2 bases from V and 5 from J, leaving 2 bases between them. CDR1 is SGHVS and CDR2 is FQNEAQ in the germline V gene. The CDR3 coding sequence is TGTGCCAGCAGCTTACAAGATACGCAGTATTTT. Amino acids: CASSLQDTQYF.

V is TRBV30 and J is TRBJ2-7; D unresolved. Trimming removed 0 bases at V and 3 bases at J, with 12 bases between. CDR1 is GTSNPN and CDR2 is SVGIG in the germline V gene (reference sequence). CDR3 length: 14 residues. CDR3 residues: CAWSVYSQDYEQYF. The CDR3 DNA sequence: TGTGCCTGGAGTGTATACTCCCAGGACTACGAGCAGTACTTC.

The chain joins TRBV14 to TRBJ2-7; 10 positions agree with TRBD2. Germline V gene lookup returns CDR1 SGHDN and CDR2 FVKESK. V lost 0 bases, J lost 0 bases, and 5 bases stayed unmatched. This CDR3 is 17 amino acids long. The CDR3: CASSQEWTSGPSYEQYF. In DNA, the CDR3 is TGTGCCAGCAGCCAAGAGTGGACTAGCGGACCCTCCTACGAGCAGTACTTC. The full variable domain, with the rest looked up from reference TRBV14 and TRBJ2-7, is EAGVTQFPSHSVIEKGQTVTLRCDPISGHDNLYWYRRVMGKEIKFLLHFVKESKQDESGMPNNRFLAERTGGTYSTLKVQPAELEDSGVYFCASSQEWTSGPSYEQYFGPGTRLTVT.

The V call is TRBV7-2, the J call TRBJ2-3; D is undetermined. The CDR3 has 13 amino acids. Germline lookup yields CDR1 SGHTA and CDR2 FQGNSA. V lost 5 bases to trimming and J lost 4 bases, with 10 bases between them. Written as DNA, the CDR3 is TGTGCCAGCAGCCCTAACCCCCCAGATACGCAGTATTTT. Encoded protein: CASSPNPPDTQYF.

The chain joins TRBV12-5 to TRBJ1-5; possibly TRBD1 for D (5 bases). The CDR3 has 14 amino acids. CDR1 and CDR2 (germline): LGHNT, FRNRAP. The V end lost 4 bases, the J end lost 8 bases, and 15 bases lay between the germline ends. The CDR3 is CASGSDIFLEPQHF. CDR3 sequence (DNA): TGTGCTAGTGGTTCGGACATTTTTTTGGAGCCCCAGCATTTT.